These 30 T cell receptor beta chains share one sample of origin, sequenced in a study of regulatory T cells in long-lasting Graves disease (dated by TCRdb to the early 2020s). Read against the paper, the sample's time point label means: newly diagnosed GD, antithyroid drugs for less than 3 months. For both TCR sequencing and RNA sequencing, RNA was extracted from PBMCs using TRIzol. Library creation used multiplex PCR. These reads were obtained on an Illumina HiSeq 4000. CDR3 regions were amplified by Arm-PCR with iRepertoire HTBI primers to construct TCR beta libraries. TCRdb trimmed the raw reads at Q25, called clones with MiXCR and kept productive beta chains. Rows with a matching CDR3 protein are joined into one entry that keeps the most common DNA and genes. For this sample the table gives around 470,000 distinct CDR3 sequences, of which roughly 15% were detected only once. The ten largest make up around a sixth of the sample.

This sample also appeared in a second study, on T cells in Graves' hyperthyroidism and ophthalmopathy.

This material consisted of peripheral blood mononuclear cells (PBMCs), taken at new diagnosis, from a patient treated with antithyroid drugs. The receptors were gathered from a woman between 50 and 59 years old with Graves disease. Donor details come from another sample of the same person, matched by shared clones.

This clonotype was counted at least ten times. The genes are TRBV10-2 and TRBJ1-5; perhaps TRBD1 as D (6 bases). Germline-derived CDR1 and CDR2 are WSHSY and SAAADI. V was cut by 7 bases and J by 4 bases, with 11 bases left in between. The CDR3 is 13 residues long. CDR3 bases: TGCGCCAGCACTGGACAGCCGAATCAGCCCCAGCATTTT. Protein product: CASTGQPNQPQHF.

This clonotype occurred many times. V usage is TRBV28 and J usage is TRBJ2-3; 13 bases are shared with TRBD2. V gave up 8 bases and J gave up 2 bases; unmatched junction bases: 16. CDR1 is MDHEN and CDR2 is SYDVKM in the germline V gene. This CDR3 contains 19 residues. The CDR3 DNA follows: TGTGCCAGCGCTCTACAACTAGCGGGAGGGCCCCCCTTCACAGATACGCAGTATTTT. It codes for CASALQLAGGPPFTDTQYF.

This clonotype was counted at least ten times. CDR3 sequence: CASRKGAETQYF. CDR3 sequence (DNA): TGTGCCAGCAGGAAAGGGGCAGAGACCCAGTACTTC. The V and J genes are TRBV2 and TRBJ2-5; perhaps TRBD1 as D (5 bases). The length of the CDR3 is 12 residues. From germline, CDR1 is SNHLY and CDR2 FYNNEI. V was cut by 6 bases and J by 4 bases, with 9 bases left in between.

The V gene is TRBV10-3, the J gene TRBJ1-6; D perhaps matches TRBD1 (5 bases). Between the trimmed V and J ends, which lost 6 bases and 4 bases, there was a span of 13 bases. There are 15 residues in the CDR3. Germline lookup yields CDR1 ENHRY and CDR2 SYGVKD. The CDR3 sequence is CAIRGREGYNSPLHF. The DNA of the CDR3 is TGTGCCATCAGGGGCAGAGAGGGGTATAATTCACCCCTCCACTTT.

For this clonotype: This likely reflects a read error, since a far larger clone is one base away. This chain uses TRBV11-2 with TRBJ2-1, with D possibly TRBD2 on 5 matching bases. The CDR3 is made up of 15 amino acids. The germline V and J ends were trimmed by 2 bases and 10 bases, with 18 bases remaining between them. Looked up from germline, CDR1 is SGHAT and CDR2 is FQNNGV. The CDR3, as DNA: TGTGCCAGCAGCTTACTTCGGGGAATCTCCTACGAGCAGTTCTTC. Translating it yields CASSLLRGISYEQFF.

At least ten counts were recorded for this clonotype. The chain carries TRBV12-3 or TRBV12-4 and TRBJ1-2; 7 bases match TRBD1. Germline trimming cut 6 bases from V and 4 bases from J; bases unmatched to any gene: 14. The CDR3 covers 16 residues. DNA for the CDR3: TGTGCCAGCAGACCCGGGACAGTCCCCTTCCTCTATGGCTACACCTTC. This sequence encodes CASRPGTVPFLYGYTF.

The chain has TRBV29-1 and TRBJ2-3; D possibly uses TRBD1 or TRBD2 (6 bases each). The V gene's germline CDR1 is SQVTM and CDR2 ANQGSEA. V was cut by 3 bases and J by 8 bases, with 18 bases left in between. The CDR3 loop spans 14 amino acids. The CDR3 DNA sequence: TGCAGCGTTGATCGGGGGCGGGAAGACGTTACGCAGTATTTT. Encoded protein: CSVDRGREDVTQYF.

This clonotype has a count of ten or more. CDR3 loop: CASSSTTSGKTYEQYF. The CDR3 coding sequence is TGCGCCAGCAGCTCAACGACTAGCGGGAAGACCTACGAGCAGTACTTC. The V gene is TRBV4-1, the J gene TRBJ2-7, with 11 bases lining up with TRBD2. Germline V gene sequence: CDR1 MGHRA, CDR2 YSYEKL. Trimming took 5 bases from V and 2 from J; bases not matched to a gene: 8. The CDR3 is 16 amino acids.

Many counts were recorded for this clonotype. The chain combines TRBV6-1 with TRBJ2-7; 9 bases map to TRBD2. Germline assignment: CDR1 MNHNS and CDR2 SASEGT. The CDR3 has 15 amino acids. Germline trimming cut 5 bases from V and 5 bases from J; bases unmatched to any gene: 10. The CDR3 sequence: CASSTVAGAQNEQYF. In DNA form, the CDR3 reads TGTGCCAGCAGTACAGTAGCGGGGGCGCAGAACGAGCAGTACTTC.

The chain recombines TRBV20-1 with TRBJ1-3; D is perhaps TRBD1 (5 bases). The V gene lost 6 bases and the J gene lost 0 bases, with 15 bases spanning the gap. CDR3 length: 15 residues. The germline CDR1 and CDR2 sequences are DFQATT and SNEGSKA (reference sequence). The CDR3 coding sequence is TGCAGTGCCGTCGCGGCAGGGCTCTCTGGAAACACCATATATTTT. It yields the protein CSAVAAGLSGNTIYF.

This clonotype was found many times. This chain uses TRBV30 with TRBJ2-7, with no clear D. There are 13 residues in the CDR3. In germline, CDR1 is GTSNPN, CDR2 SVGIG (reference sequence). V lost 1 base and J 2 bases, leaving 9 bases between the germline ends. CDR3 nucleotide sequence: TGTGCCTGGAGTGGGGCTAGTACCTACGAGCAGTACTTC. Its protein is CAWSGASTYEQYF.

Ten or more counts support this clonotype. The CDR3 spells CASSTGTATNEKLFF. CDR3 nucleotide sequence: TGCGCCAGCAGCACTGGGACAGCAACTAATGAAAAACTGTTTTTT. V gene TRBV5-1 combines with J gene TRBJ1-4, with TRBD1 identical over 7 bases. Germline assignment: CDR1 SGHRS and CDR2 YFSETQ. CDR3 length equals 15 residues. V shed 4 bases and J 0 bases; nucleotides not matched to a gene: 3.

This clonotype has more than one count but fewer than ten. This sequence joins TRBV11-2 and TRBJ2-2; D unclear. CDR1 and CDR2 (germline): SGHAT, FQNNGV. This CDR3 spans 14 amino acids. Trimming removed 10 bases from V and 1 base from J, with 13 bases in between. The CDR3 region has the DNA TGTGCCACCGACAAGTTTAAGAACACCGGGGAGCTGTTTTTT. This translates into CATDKFKNTGELFF.

This clonotype was counted at least ten times. V gene TRBV10-3 combines with J gene TRBJ2-7, with 7 positions matching TRBD2. This CDR3 region has 12 residues. V dropped 10 bases and J dropped 5; count of bases not matched to a gene: 8. Germline V gene sequence: CDR1 ENHRY, CDR2 SYGVKD. CDR3 nucleotides: TGTGCCACCACACCAAGCGGGAACGAGCAGTACTTC. Translated: CATTPSGNEQYF.

This clonotype was counted many times. The chain employs TRBV5-1 and TRBJ1-2; D unclear. Germline-derived CDR1 and CDR2 are SGHRS and YFSETQ. The CDR3 spans 13 residues. V lost 3 bases to trimming and J lost 5 bases, with 11 bases between them. The CDR3 is CASSSQQFYGYTF. The CDR3 DNA is TGCGCCAGCAGCTCACAGCAATTTTATGGCTACACCTTC.

The CDR3 DNA is TGTGCCAGTACCCAGGGACTAGCGGGAGCCACAGATACGCAGTATTTT. Translated, it gives CASTQGLAGATDTQYF. This chain connects TRBV19 to TRBJ2-3, with 14 nucleotides matching TRBD2. Germline V lookup: CDR1 LNHDA, CDR2 SQIVND (reference sequence). The V and J ends lost 7 bases and 2 bases, in that order; junction bases with no gene match: 5. The CDR3 runs to 16 residues.

This clonotype has ten or more counts. The rearrangement uses TRBV2 and TRBJ2-3, with 7 bases matching TRBD2. Germline CDR1 SNHLY, CDR2 FYNNEI. This CDR3 comprises 15 residues. V trimming: 1 base; J trimming: 2 bases; junction bases outside the gene matches: 3. This chain's CDR3 is CASSEGSGTTDTQYF. CDR3 nucleotides: TGTGCCAGCAGTGAAGGGAGCGGGACCACAGATACGCAGTATTTT.

This clonotype was detected ten times or more. The rearrangement links TRBV6-2 or TRBV6-3 to TRBJ2-4; D gene uncertain. The germline gives CDR1 MNHEY, CDR2 SVGEGT. This CDR3 is 12 amino acids long. Deletions cut 2 bases from V and 6 bases from J, with 5 bases between. This CDR3 reads CASSYQVNIQYF. CDR3 coding DNA: TGTGCCAGCAGTTACCAAGTAAACATTCAGTACTTC.

This clonotype was detected many times. This sequence joins TRBV28 and TRBJ2-7, with a tentative D call TRBD1 (6 bases). The CDR3 spans 15 residues. Trimming removed 6 bases from V and 3 bases from J, with 18 bases in between. Germline CDR1 and CDR2: MDHEN and SYDVKM. The CDR3 DNA sequence: TGTGCCAGCAGCGACGGACAGTGGGTCGTCTACGAGCAGTACTTC. It codes for CASSDGQWVVYEQYF.

The CDR3 protein is CASSQEVVGSGRGTQQYF. The CDR3 DNA sequence: TGCGCCAGCAGCCAAGAAGTGGTGGGGAGCGGGAGGGGGACTCAGCAGTACTTC. V gene TRBV4-1 combines with J gene TRBJ2-7; 10 bases match TRBD2. The CDR3 runs to 18 residues. With 0 bases clipped from V and 8 bases from J, the junction kept 16 bases outside the gene matches. Germline V gene lookup returns CDR1 MGHRA and CDR2 YSYEKL.

This clonotype has a count of ten or more. The chain links TRBV2 to TRBJ2-3, with TRBD2 matching over 11 bases. This CDR3 region has 13 residues. The germline CDR1 and CDR2 sequences are SNHLY and FYNNEI. Unmatched junction bases numbered 2, after V lost 7 bases and J lost 5 bases. The CDR3 nucleotides are TGTGCCAGCAAAGGACTAGCGGGAGATACGCAGTATTTT. It translates to CASKGLAGDTQYF.

The chain has TRBV25-1 and TRBJ2-7; possible D gene TRBD2, 5 bases. Trimming removed 11 bases from V and 3 bases from J, with 17 bases in between. The CDR3 extends over 13 amino acids. Germline CDR1 MGHDK, CDR2 SYGVNS. The CDR3 spells CASAMRGNYEQYF. The CDR3, as DNA: TGTGCCTCAGCCATGCGAGGGAACTACGAGCAGTACTTC.

This clonotype was counted at least ten times. V is TRBV27 and J is TRBJ1-2; TRBD1 aligns across 8 bases. Germline trimming cut 5 bases from V and 4 bases from J; bases unmatched to any gene: 12. This CDR3 has 16 residues. Germline V gene sequence: CDR1 MNHEY, CDR2 SMNVEV (reference sequence). The CDR3 region is CASSLTGGFGIYGYTF. The DNA for the CDR3 is TGTGCCAGCAGTCTTACAGGGGGGTTTGGGATCTATGGCTACACCTTC.

At least ten counts were recorded for this clonotype. The chain joins TRBV7-9 to TRBJ2-1, with D unclear. Germline values: CDR1 SEHNR, CDR2 FQNEAQ (reference sequence). CDR3 length equals 15 residues. Trimming stripped 2 bases from V and 3 bases from J, with 11 bases between. The CDR3 sequence: CASSLLREIYNEQFF. CDR3 bases: TGTGCCAGCAGCTTACTCCGCGAGATCTACAATGAGCAGTTCTTC.

This chain connects TRBV19 to TRBJ1-5, with D hard to call. CDR3 length equals 15 residues. CDR1 and CDR2 (germline): LNHDA, SQIVND (reference sequence). V gave up 0 bases and J gave up 3 bases, with 9 bases separating them. The CDR3 DNA is TGTGCCAGTAGTATAGATGTGGCAGCCAATCAGCCCCAGCATTTT. Residues: CASSIDVAANQPQHF.

In this sample, this clonotype turned up a few times. One end of the junction is discordant with germline, which a read error may explain. This chain joins TRBV20-1 and TRBJ2-1; D remains ambiguous. CDR1 and CDR2 from the germline V gene are DFQATT and SNEGSKA (reference sequence). CDR3 size: 15 residues. CDR3 protein: CSARDERRLHNEQSF. CDR3 DNA: TGCAGTGCTAGAGATGAGCGTCGCTTACACAATGAGCAGTCCTTC.

This clonotype was observed a few times. V and J are TRBV2 and TRBJ1-4; D unclear. CDR3 length: 13 residues. Germline V lookup: CDR1 SNHLY, CDR2 FYNNEI. The germline V and J ends were trimmed by 6 bases and 7 bases, with 12 bases remaining between them. CDR3: CASRGLPGEKLFF. The CDR3, as DNA: TGTGCCAGCAGGGGATTACCAGGTGAAAAACTGTTTTTT.

The table lists this clonotype with many counts. The chain uses TRBV7-8 and TRBJ2-2; TRBD1 might be the D (6 bases). This CDR3 contains 15 residues. The germline gives CDR1 SGHVS, CDR2 FQNEAQ. The ends were cut back, 5 bases at V and 6 bases at J, with 16 bases in the middle. CDR3 in DNA: TGTGCCAGCAGCCACCGGGACAACGGCCCCGGGGAGCTGTTTTTT. Its protein is CASSHRDNGPGELFF.

This clonotype was counted many times. This sequence joins TRBV7-3 and TRBJ1-3; perhaps TRBD1 as D (6 bases). This CDR3 is built from 14 residues. V lost 5 bases and J 8 bases, leaving 16 bases between the germline ends. The germline V gene encodes CDR1 SGHTA and CDR2 FQGTGA. Written as DNA, the CDR3 is TGTGCCAGCAGCCTGGCGGGGGCCCAGGACACCATATATTTT. This codes for CASSLAGAQDTIYF.

This clonotype was picked up a small number of times. This chain connects TRBV18 to TRBJ2-5; D might be TRBD1 (5 bases). Germline V gives CDR1 KGHSH, CDR2 LQKENI. The CDR3 has 15 amino acids. V was pared by 0 bases and J by 5 bases, with 13 bases between. CDR3 DNA sequence: TGTGCCAGCTCACCACCGGGCAGGGTCGGGGAGACCCAGTACTTC. Translating gives CASSPPGRVGETQYF.